This TCR beta chain was obtained from a study of cytomegalovirus exposure and HLA in healthy donors. Findings of the study overall: Most of the TCR beta V segments (in an earlier analysis) were productive either about 87% or about 30% of the time. The classifier reportedly diagnosed cytomegalovirus status with high specificity and sensitivity. CMV antigen specificity was confirmed in vitro for a few CMV-associated chains. In a later analysis, HLA-associated TCR beta chains were more clonally expanded than equally common others.

This CDR3 is built from 14 residues. The V end was cut by 5 bases, the J end by 6 bases, with 14 bases between. CDR1 and CDR2 from the germline V gene are SGHNT and YENEEA. PCR amplification relied on 60 Vbeta primers (plus 13 Jbeta primers). Produced via immunoSEQ multiplex PCR; TCRdb's table is partial and in-frame only. This table holds fewer than 200,000 clones, roughly 80% found once. Concerning this clone itself: Its matching antigen is unknown.

This sequence was found in a young woman in good health and CMV-seronegative. The chain links TRBV11-3 to TRBJ2-1; maybe TRBD2 (5 bases). Sequencing was done on a sample of PBMCs. The CDR3 DNA follows: TGTGCCAGCAGCCGGTACAGCGGTTCCAATGAGCAGTTCTTC. Protein: CASSRYSGSNEQFF.